What follows are 7 T cell receptor beta chains derived from one specimen sequenced in a study of blood T cells in healthy people across ages. The second PCR ran about 6 to 12 cycles with a sample-barcoded 5' primer and J-beta primers. TCRdb fed the 5' RACE reads into MiXCR, producing one record per CDR3 protein. The sample records about 1 million distinct CDR3 sequences, under 45% being singletons. What was sequenced was blood. The receptors derive from an older woman in good health.

The chain combines TRBV6-1 with TRBJ2-7; the D is unclear. The V and J ends lost 8 bases and 2 bases respectively, with 13 bases between them. The CDR3 has 13 amino acids. Germline CDR1 and CDR2: MNHNS and SASEGT. The CDR3 spells CASSKSGPYEQYF. CDR3 nucleotide sequence: TGTGCCAGCTCCAAATCGGGCCCCTACGAGCAGTACTTC.

This clonotype came up once. The CDR3 nucleotides read TGTGCCAGCAGCCAGGGCAGACTCTACGAGCAGTACTTC. It encodes CASSQGRLYEQYF. This chain connects TRBV3-1 to TRBJ2-7; D unclear. The CDR3 covers 13 residues. Germline V CDR1 and CDR2: LGHDT, YNNKEL (reference sequence). V was pared by 3 bases and J by 3 bases, with 9 bases between.

The chain uses TRBV28 and TRBJ2-3; 8 bases align to TRBD2. J was trimmed by 6 bases and V by 4 bases; bases with no gene match: 12. The CDR3 contains 16 residues. Germline V gives CDR1 MDHEN, CDR2 SYDVKM. The CDR3 loop is CASSSVEAGEADTQYF. CDR3 DNA sequence: TGTGCCAGCAGTTCCGTCGAAGCGGGAGAGGCGGATACGCAGTATTTT.

V is TRBV5-1 and J is TRBJ2-1; 7 nucleotides match TRBD2. J lost 10 bases, V lost 3 bases, and 4 bases had no gene match. The CDR3 runs 12 residues. Germline CDR1 and CDR2: SGHRS and YFSETQ. The CDR3 sequence: CASSSSGTEQFF. CDR3 sequence (DNA): TGCGCCAGCAGCTCAAGCGGGACGGAGCAGTTCTTC.

The chain uses TRBV12-3 or TRBV12-4 and TRBJ2-5, with 14 bases fitting TRBD2. V gave up 5 bases and J gave up 6 bases; unmatched junction bases: 5. The CDR3 sequence is 15 residues long. The CDR3 here is CASSQTSGRAQTQYF. DNA of the CDR3: TGTGCCAGCAGTCAGACTAGCGGGAGGGCGCAGACCCAGTACTTC.

The sample holds a few counts of this clonotype. The chain employs TRBV12-3 or TRBV12-4 and TRBJ1-5; TRBD1 is a possible D gene (5 bases). With 3 bases removed from V and 4 bases from J, the gap between germline ends came to 10 bases. The CDR3 is 14 residues long. The CDR3 sequence is CASSFNSGNQPQHF. The DNA of the CDR3 is TGTGCCAGCAGTTTTAATTCAGGGAATCAGCCCCAGCATTTT.

In its sample, this clonotype was seen once. J is TRBJ2-1 and V is TRBV5-6; D possibly uses TRBD1 or TRBD2 (6 bases each). CDR1 SGHDT and CDR2 YYEEEE come from the germline V gene. The V gene lost 3 bases and the J gene lost 8 bases, with 24 bases spanning the gap. The CDR3 totals 17 residues. The CDR3 is CASSSLGIGGSLDEQFF. The CDR3 DNA sequence: TGTGCCAGCAGCTCCTTGGGGATAGGGGGGTCATTGGATGAGCAGTTCTTC.